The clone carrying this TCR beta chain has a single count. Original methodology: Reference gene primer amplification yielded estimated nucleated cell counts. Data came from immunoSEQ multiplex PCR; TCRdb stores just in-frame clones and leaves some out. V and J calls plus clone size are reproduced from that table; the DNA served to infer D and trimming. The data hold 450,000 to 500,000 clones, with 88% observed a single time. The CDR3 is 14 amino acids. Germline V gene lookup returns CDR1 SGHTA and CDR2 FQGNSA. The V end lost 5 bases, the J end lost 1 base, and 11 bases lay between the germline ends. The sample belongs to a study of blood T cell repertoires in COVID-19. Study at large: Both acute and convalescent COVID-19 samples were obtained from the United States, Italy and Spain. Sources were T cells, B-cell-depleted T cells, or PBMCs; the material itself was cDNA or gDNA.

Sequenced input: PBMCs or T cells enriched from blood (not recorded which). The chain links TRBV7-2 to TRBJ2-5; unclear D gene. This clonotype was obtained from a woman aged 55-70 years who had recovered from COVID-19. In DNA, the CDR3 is TGTGCCAGCAGCAAATACGGAGTCCAAGAGACCCAGTACTTC. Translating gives CASSKYGVQETQYF. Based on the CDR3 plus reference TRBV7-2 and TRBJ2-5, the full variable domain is GAGVSQSPSNKVTEKGKDVELRCDPISGHTALYWYRQSLGQGLEFLIYFQGNSAPDKSGLPSDRFSAERTGGSVSTLTIQRTQQEDSAVYLCASSKYGVQETQYFGPGTRLLVL.